This TCR beta chain was found in a study of post-analysis software for immune sequencing data. This CDR3 has 12 residues. Germline values: CDR1 SEHNR, CDR2 FQNEAQ (reference sequence). V lost 3 bases and J lost 2, with 5 bases in between. Study-level findings and limits: In multiple sclerosis, normalized Chao1 diversity was significantly below that of controls. Patients showed TRBV5-6, TRBV5-1 and TRBV20-1 among roughly 5 TRBV segments more frequent than in controls.

TCR beta cDNA libraries had unique molecular identifiers. cDNA molecules numbering about 490,000 came from approximately 1 to 10 million T cells. TCRdb reprocessed the PCR reads with MiXCR, giving one entry per CDR3 protein. The sample includes under 900,000 distinct CDR3 sequences, around 50% of them seen just once. This clonotype was seen just once. Its antigen is unidentified. Sequencing was done on a sample of blood. The TCR comes from a girl aged 10-17 years with multiple sclerosis. The chain is built from TRBV7-9 and TRBJ2-7; D gene ambiguous. Here the CDR3 reads CASSFPTYEQYF. The CDR3 DNA follows: TGTGCCAGCAGCTTTCCTACCTACGAGCAGTACTTC.